This TCR beta chain was identified during a study of radiation and T cells in renal cell carcinoma. Study context: Nephrectomy followed 15 Gy stereotactic body radiation by 4 weeks.

Germline CDR1 and CDR2: SGHRS and YFSETQ. The CDR3 is 13 residues long. Trimming cost V 5 bases and J 2 bases, with 11 bases left between them. The repertoire was sequenced with immunoSEQ multiplex PCR; TCRdb's copy has only in-frame clones and lacks some. Of tens of thousands of clones in the sample, around 86% are singletons; the top ten hold 22%. Time point here: blood 2 weeks post-SBRT. The treatment is: 15 Gy SBRT to primary tumor, nephrectomy 4 weeks later. This clonotype was obtained from a woman between 50 and 59 years old with renal cell carcinoma. The specimen comprised blood, sampled from a patient whose treatment included radiotherapy and nephrectomy. The chain has TRBV5-1 and TRBJ2-7; D unresolved. DNA of the CDR3: TGCGCCAGCAGAACGTACGGAACCTACGAGCAGTACTTC. Its translation: CASRTYGTYEQYF.